These 7 T cell receptor beta chains were all obtained from the same sample, sequenced in a study of OX40 agonist ivuxolimab in advanced cancers. Data came from immunoSEQ multiplex PCR; TCRdb stores just in-frame clones and leaves some out. The profile shows 60,000 to 75,000 clones, roughly 89% of them singletons. Material: CD4+ or CD8+ T cells sorted from blood, obtained in a trial of the OX40 agonist ivuxolimab. Every receptor here comes from an adult with an advanced solid tumor such as melanoma, head and neck, liver or kidney cancer.

This CDR3 reads CASSGQKRTEAFF. The CDR3 coding sequence is TGTGCCAGCAGCGGACAGAAACGCACTGAAGCTTTCTTT. The chain combines TRBV2 with TRBJ1-1; the D gene is possibly TRBD1 (6 bases). The CDR3 covers 13 residues. V was cut by 6 bases and J by 4 bases, with 12 bases left in between. The germline V gene encodes CDR1 SNHLY and CDR2 FYNNEI.

The chain recombines TRBV19 with TRBJ1-1, with no clear D. V lost 1 base to trimming and J lost 2 bases, with 8 bases between them. The length of the CDR3 is 14 residues. Germline V gene sequence: CDR1 LNHDA, CDR2 SQIVND (reference sequence). CDR3 DNA sequence: TGTGCCAGTAGTATAGGGGGTGATAACACTGAAGCTTTCTTT. Amino acids: CASSIGGDNTEAFF.

The chain joins TRBV19 to TRBJ1-5; 11 bases map to TRBD1. V shed 0 bases and J 8 bases; nucleotides not matched to a gene: 9. The CDR3 length is 17 residues. The germline V gene encodes CDR1 LNHDA and CDR2 SQIVND (reference sequence). The CDR3 coding sequence is TGTGCCAGTAGTATAGATTGGACAGGGGGCTCTTTGAAGCCCCAGCATTTT. It codes for CASSIDWTGGSLKPQHF.

V gene TRBV15 combines with J gene TRBJ2-3; TRBD2 matches at 9 bases. After removal of 0 bases from V and 5 bases from J, the junction contained 3 bases not matched to a gene. CDR3 length: 15 residues. CDR1 LNHNV and CDR2 YYDKDF come from the germline V gene (reference sequence). The CDR3 here is CATSREAGGVDTQYF. The CDR3 DNA reads TGTGCCACCAGCAGAGAGGCGGGGGGGGTAGATACGCAGTATTTT. The full variable domain, completed using reference TRBV15 and TRBJ2-3, is DAMVIQNPRYQVTQFGKPVTLSCSQTLNHNVMYWYQQKSSQAPKLLFHYYDKDFNNEADTPDNFQSRRPNTSFCFLDIRSPGLGDTAMYLCATSREAGGVDTQYFGPGTRLTVL.

The chain is built from TRBV27 and TRBJ1-6, with D unresolved. This CDR3 spans 17 amino acids. CDR1 is MNHEY, CDR2 SMNVEV, per germline (reference sequence). With 4 bases removed from V and 0 bases from J, the gap between germline ends came to 13 bases. CDR3 DNA: TGTGCCAGCAGTTCCCATTCCTCGAGCTCCTATAATTCACCCCTCCACTTT. Translation gives CASSSHSSSSYNSPLHF.

The V gene is TRBV27, the J gene TRBJ2-7, with TRBD1 matching over 7 bases. The CDR3 has 14 residues. The trim removed 4 bases at V and 0 bases at J, leaving 3 bases unmatched. Germline CDR1 reads MNHEY; CDR2 reads SMNVEV (reference sequence). This CDR3 is CASSSSGGSYEQYF. Written as DNA, the CDR3 is TGTGCCAGCAGTTCTTCAGGGGGCTCCTACGAGCAGTACTTC.

J is TRBJ2-1 and V is TRBV2; a weak D match, TRBD1 (6 bases). This CDR3 is built from 12 residues. With 4 bases removed from V and 7 bases from J, the gap between germline ends came to 8 bases. Germline-derived CDR1 and CDR2 are SNHLY and FYNNEI. CDR3 protein: CASSAQGNEQFF. The CDR3 DNA reads TGTGCCAGCAGTGCACAGGGAAATGAGCAGTTCTTC.